The entry that follows covers one TCR beta chain sequence. Some clones are missing from TCRdb's copy, which holds only in-frame ones; the method was immunoSEQ multiplex PCR. The sample yields roughly 230,000 clones, about 82% seen once. This CDR3 is built from 13 residues. Per germline, CDR1 DFQATT and CDR2 SNEGSKA (reference sequence). Trimming removed 3 bases from V and 4 bases from J, with 10 bases in between. This sample is drawn from a study of blood T cell repertoires in COVID-19. The TCR originated in a man between 50 and 59 years old with COVID-19, enrolled during active disease. The chain links TRBV20-1 to TRBJ1-5; a possible D gene is TRBD1 (5 bases). The sequencing input was peripheral blood. In DNA form, the CDR3 reads TGCAGTGCTAGTGAGGGGCTGAATCAGCCCCAGCATTTT. This translates into CSASEGLNQPQHF.